This is a list of T cell receptor beta chains from one sample in a study of CD8 T cells in Susac syndrome. TCRdb used MiXCR to reprocess the immunoSEQ multiplex PCR reads, holding one entry per CDR3 protein. The sample carries hundreds of thousands of distinct CDR3 sequences, 90% to 96% recorded once. The specimen sequenced was CD4+ T cells from PBMCs. Receptor source: a human donor with Susac syndrome. Both conserved end residues are part of each CDR3. Rows give clone size only sometimes, using once, few, many, or a class for an expanded clone.

v_gene,abundance,j_gene,CDR3aa
TRBV21-1,.,TRBJ2-7,CASSKRNWDRGGEQYF
TRBV11-2,.,TRBJ2-1,CASSPGRQSHSYNEQFF
TRBV29-1,once,TRBJ2-3,CSATSGQPHTDTQYF
TRBV3-1,.,TRBJ1-2,CASSQRGGGYTF
TRBV28,.,TRBJ2-3,CASSLTGGGGTDTQYF
TRBV7-9,.,TRBJ1-2,CASSMGQGASVRGYTF
TRBV7-9,.,TRBJ2-7,CASSSHGPEQYF
TRBV23-1,.,TRBJ2-7,CASSQSSGIGARSYEQYF
TRBV12-3/TRBV12-4,.,TRBJ2-5,CASSFSRLGTQYF
TRBV20-1,.,TRBJ2-4,CSAFGSAKNIQYF
TRBV7-6,.,TRBJ2-1,CASSLAYGRNNEQFF
TRBV5-4,.,TRBJ2-5,CASSGKAGTVRVPQYF
TRBV18,.,TRBJ2-7,CASSFGTLSYEQYF
TRBV27,.,TRBJ1-3,CASARKPDSGNTIYF
TRBV12-3/TRBV12-4,.,TRBJ2-2,CASRQSLVGRGRLAGHTGELFF
TRBV19,.,TRBJ1-1,CASSFPGTDTEAFF
TRBV5-1,.,TRBJ1-1,CASSELTGMDEAFF
TRBV7-9,.,TRBJ2-1,CASSLAGTSSQFF
TRBV7-3,.,TRBJ2-1,CASSFRGTSINEQFF
TRBV13,.,TRBJ1-2,CASSVSASNYGYTF
TRBV6-1,.,TRBJ2-5,CASINPETETQYF
TRBV30,.,TRBJ1-5,CAWSVLGSNQPQHF
TRBV24-1,.,TRBJ2-3,CATSPGDGTDTQYF
TRBV20-1,.,TRBJ1-2,CSANPPGQGAVLYGYTF
TRBV20-1,.,TRBJ1-5,CSAPPTGFNQPQHF
TRBV2,once,TRBJ2-7,CASKADSGRLYEQYF
TRBV28,.,TRBJ2-7,CASSGAGGYEQYF
TRBV5-6,.,TRBJ2-1,CASSLPRGRGLSINEQFF
TRBV24-1,.,TRBJ2-1,CATSDGKGSRDRSREQFF
TRBV4-2,.,TRBJ2-7,CASSQEMSSSWQYF
TRBV30,.,TRBJ1-5,CAWSVRYSNQPQHF
TRBV19,.,TRBJ2-7,CASSTAGTGRNEQYF
TRBV20-1,.,TRBJ2-3,CSAKGFTDTQYF
TRBV24-1,.,TRBJ2-3,CATSVTGAGTDTQYF
TRBV3-1,.,TRBJ2-3,CASSPGGDTQYF
TRBV24-1,.,TRBJ2-1,CATSDSGLAGAYNEQFF
TRBV28,.,TRBJ2-4,CASSLSSNIQYF
TRBV18,.,TRBJ1-1,CASSPVSGNTEAFF
TRBV24-1,.,TRBJ2-5,CAIYLGPSVQETQYF
TRBV29-1,once,TRBJ1-2,CSVPQGPGQGYTF
TRBV9,.,TRBJ2-1,CASSVGAGGYNEQFF
TRBV6-5,once,TRBJ2-1,CASSYSRVARDNYNEQFF
TRBV29-1,once,TRBJ1-1,CSVVDTEAFF
TRBV20-1,once,TRBJ2-1,CSARDWLDNEQFF
TRBV29-1,.,TRBJ1-2,CSVAGQGSYTF
TRBV7-3,.,TRBJ2-2,CASSLWGIAGELFF
TRBV30,.,TRBJ2-3,CAWDRGLTDTQYF